These 29 T cell receptor beta chains share one sample of origin, sequenced in a study of graft-versus-host responses after intestinal transplantation (dated by TCRdb to the early 2020s). Dithiothreitol, EDTA incubations and collagenase D digestion were used to isolate intraepithelial and lamina propria lymphocytes from graft specimens. Libraries were built with the immunoSEQ multiplex PCR assay. TCRdb's version of the immuneACCESS table is confined to in-frame rearrangements and falls short of the full clone set. An unresolved V gene accounts for under half of the shortfall where checked; the remainder is of unknown origin. The sample table contains approximately 60,000 clones; only one count was recorded for roughly 89% of them. In total, the top ten clones hold roughly 1.7% of the sample. The specimen comprised ileum tissue, sampled approximately 56 weeks after transplant. The receptors stem from a human patient who received an intestinal transplant, so some T cells may come from the graft donor.

The CDR3 nucleotides are TGTGCCAGCAGCTTTAGCGGGAACACCGGGGAGCTGTTTTTT. Translation gives CASSFSGNTGELFF. The V call is TRBV11-2, the J call TRBJ2-2; tentatively, D is TRBD2 (6 bases). Germline CDR1 and CDR2: SGHAT and FQNNGV. Deletions cut 3 bases from V and 1 base from J, with 6 bases between. The CDR3 consists of 14 residues.

Only a few counts were recorded for this clone. The genes are TRBV7-9 and TRBJ2-1; TRBD2 aligns across 11 bases. CDR1 is SEHNR and CDR2 is FQNEAQ in the germline V gene (reference sequence). V trimming: 5 bases; J trimming: 7 bases; junction bases outside the gene matches: 7. CDR3 length: 15 amino acids. In DNA form, the CDR3 reads TGTGCCAGCAGCCATAGCGGGAGGGCAATAAATGAGCAGTTCTTC. Translating it yields CASSHSGRAINEQFF. Full variable domain (outside the CDR3, taken from reference TRBV7-9 and TRBJ2-1): DTGVSQNPRHKITKRGQNVTFRCDPISEHNRLYWYRQTLGQGPEFLTYFQNEAQLEKSRLLSDRFSAERPKGSFSTLEIQRTEQGDSAMYLCASSHSGRAINEQFFGPGTRLTVL.

The chain uses TRBV28 and TRBJ1-3; TRBD1 is a possible D gene (5 bases). The CDR3 totals 15 residues. Trimming left V 6 bases short and J 2 bases short, with 14 bases between. The germline V gene has CDR1 MDHEN and CDR2 SYDVKM. As DNA, the CDR3 is TGTGCCAGCAGATCGTCGGGGGGGGCTGGAAACACCATATATTTT. Translation gives CASRSSGGAGNTIYF.

The chain recombines TRBV28 with TRBJ2-1; D is ambiguous. V lost 6 bases and J 6 bases, leaving 18 bases between the germline ends. This CDR3 is 15 amino acids long. Germline V gene lookup returns CDR1 MDHEN and CDR2 SYDVKM. CDR3 region: CASSPQSSPGNEQFF. CDR3 DNA: TGTGCCAGCAGCCCTCAGTCCTCGCCGGGCAATGAGCAGTTCTTC. The full variable domain, completed using reference TRBV28 and TRBJ2-1, is DVKVTQSSRYLVKRTGEKVFLECVQDMDHENMFWYRQDPGLGLRLIYFSYDVKMKEKGDIPEGYSVSREKKERFSLILESASTNQTSMYLCASSPQSSPGNEQFFGPGTRLTVL.

The CDR3 DNA reads as TGTGCCAGCAGCTTTGAAACATACTCTGGAAACACCATATATTTT. It translates to CASSFETYSGNTIYF. The rearrangement uses TRBV11-1 and TRBJ1-3; D not certain. The V and J ends lost 3 bases and 0 bases respectively, with 9 bases between them. The length of the CDR3 is 15 residues. The V gene's germline CDR1 is SGHAT and CDR2 FQDESV (reference sequence).

This sequence joins TRBV6-5 and TRBJ1-6, with 9 bases fitting TRBD1. V trimming: 1 base; J trimming: 7 bases; junction bases outside the gene matches: 5. The CDR3 has 16 amino acids. Looked up from germline, CDR1 is MNHEY and CDR2 is SVGAGI. The CDR3 protein is CASSYWGTGGNSPLHF. Written as DNA, the CDR3 is TGTGCCAGCAGTTACTGGGGAACAGGGGGCAATTCACCCCTCCACTTT.

The chain employs TRBV29-1 and TRBJ1-2; D is unresolved. CDR3 length: 11 amino acids. The germline gives CDR1 SQVTM, CDR2 ANQGSEA. Trimming shortened V by 6 bases and J by 5 bases, and 10 bases separated the two germline ends. CDR3 bases: TGCAGCGTCGAGCGGGGTTATGGCTACACCTTC. This gives the protein CSVERGYGYTF.

The chain couples TRBV6-4 to TRBJ2-2; 9 positions agree with TRBD2. The CDR3 totals 14 residues. Germline values: CDR1 MRHNA, CDR2 SNTAGT. The V segment lost 1 base and the J segment 6 bases; nucleotides outside the gene matches: 0. The CDR3 region is CASSDLAGAGELFF. The CDR3 DNA follows: TGTGCCAGCAGTGACTTAGCGGGAGCCGGGGAGCTGTTTTTT.

This chain's CDR3 is CASSPRLADHNEQFF. In DNA, the CDR3 is TGTGCCAGCAGCCCAAGACTAGCGGACCACAATGAGCAGTTCTTC. This chain links TRBV7-8 with TRBJ2-1, with 9 bases identical to TRBD2. Trimming at V came to 5 bases and at J to 5 bases, leaving 7 bases not matched to a gene. CDR1 SGHVS and CDR2 FQNEAQ come from the germline V gene. The CDR3 totals 15 residues.

V gene TRBV5-1 combines with J gene TRBJ1-6; D is undetermined. CDR1 is SGHRS and CDR2 is YFSETQ in the germline V gene. Trimming stripped 0 bases from V and 6 bases from J, with 7 bases between. There are 14 residues in the CDR3. This CDR3 reads CASSLEAFNSPLHF. For the CDR3, the DNA is TGCGCCAGCAGCTTGGAAGCGTTTAATTCACCCCTCCACTTT.

The chain links TRBV9 to TRBJ2-7; D is unresolved. CDR1 is SGDLS, CDR2 YYNGEE, per germline. This CDR3 comprises 12 residues. The V end was cut by 3 bases, the J end by 9 bases, with 13 bases between. DNA of the CDR3: TGTGCCAGCAGCGGATCGGATGCCCGGCAGTACTTC. Protein product: CASSGSDARQYF. The full variable domain, with the rest looked up from reference TRBV9 and TRBJ2-7, is DSGVTQTPKHLITATGQRVTLRCSPRSGDLSVYWYQQSLDQGLQFLIQYYNGEERAKGNILERFSAQQFPDLHSELNLSSLELGDSALYFCASSGSDARQYFGPGTRLTVT.

The V call is TRBV7-9, the J call TRBJ2-5; D assignment may be TRBD1 or TRBD2 (6 bases each). The CDR3 runs to 14 residues. Germline CDR1 is SEHNR and CDR2 is FQNEAQ (reference sequence). V was cut by 4 bases and J by 5 bases, with 14 bases left in between. The CDR3 DNA reads TGTGCCAGCAGCTATCGGGGGCTGGGGGAGACCCAGTACTTC. Translation: CASSYRGLGETQYF.

The chain joins TRBV2 to TRBJ2-1; 8 positions agree with TRBD1. Germline CDR1 is SNHLY and CDR2 is FYNNEI. The CDR3 consists of 17 residues. J gave up 1 base and V 6 bases, and 11 bases lay outside the gene matches. CDR3 nucleotides: TGTGCCAGCAGAGGCAGTTTGACAGGGGTGTCCTACAATGAGCAGTTCTTC. Protein product: CASRGSLTGVSYNEQFF.

The chain links TRBV28 to TRBJ2-7, with 9 bases identical to TRBD2. CDR1 is MDHEN, CDR2 SYDVKM, per germline. CDR3 length equals 14 residues. The junction had 5 bases not matched to a gene; V was cut back by 3 bases and J by 5 bases. This chain's CDR3 is CASSFGSGSNEQYF. CDR3 coding DNA: TGTGCCAGCAGTTTTGGTAGCGGGAGTAACGAGCAGTACTTC.

This clone has just a few counts. Here the CDR3 DNA reads TGTGCCAGCAGTTTATTGGACAACGCGGGGAGCTATGGCTACACCTTC. Amino acids: CASSLLDNAGSYGYTF. This chain uses TRBV28 with TRBJ1-2, with D possibly being TRBD1 (5 bases). Germline V CDR1 and CDR2: MDHEN, SYDVKM. The V end lost 1 base, the J end lost 4 bases, and 16 bases lay between the germline ends. This CDR3 spans 16 amino acids.

The chain joins TRBV6-6 to TRBJ1-3; 9 nucleotides line up with TRBD1. Trimming at V came to 5 bases and at J to 3 bases, leaving 5 bases not matched to a gene. The length of the CDR3 is 15 residues. Germline loops: CDR1 MNHNY, CDR2 SVGAGI (reference sequence). The CDR3 DNA is TGTGCCAGCAGTCCCGGGACAGGGAATGGAAACACCATATATTTT. As protein: CASSPGTGNGNTIYF.

The chain has TRBV2 and TRBJ2-7, with D perhaps TRBD2 (6 bases). The CDR3 is made up of 14 amino acids. The V end lost 5 bases, the J end lost 5 bases, and 16 bases lay between the germline ends. The germline V gene has CDR1 SNHLY and CDR2 FYNNEI. This chain's CDR3 is CASSSRRGLNEQYF. The CDR3 region has the DNA TGTGCCAGCAGTTCCAGGAGGGGCCTCAACGAGCAGTACTTC. Variable domain in full (rest from reference TRBV2 and TRBJ2-7): EPEVTQTPSHQVTQMGQEVILRCVPISNHLYFYWYRQILGQKVEFLVSFYNNEISEKSEIFDDQFSVERPDGSNFTLKIRSTKLEDSAMYFCASSSRRGLNEQYFGPGTRLTVT.

CDR3 protein: CASTLTGVSNQPQHF. CDR3 in DNA: TGTGCCAGCACCCTGACAGGGGTAAGCAATCAGCCCCAGCATTTT. V and J are TRBV6-5 and TRBJ1-5; 8 bases line up with TRBD1. V lost 7 bases, J lost 1 base, and 6 bases stayed unmatched. Germline CDR1 and CDR2: MNHEY and SVGAGI. This CDR3 contains 15 residues.

The chain recombines TRBV4-1 with TRBJ2-7, with 9 positions matching TRBD1. V trimming: 3 bases; J trimming: 5 bases; junction bases outside the gene matches: 5. This CDR3 contains 14 residues. Germline V CDR1 and CDR2: MGHRA, YSYEKL. The CDR3 here is CASSQERQGDEQYF. The CDR3, as DNA: TGCGCCAGCAGCCAGGAACGACAGGGGGACGAGCAGTACTTC.

The rearrangement joins TRBV4-1 to TRBJ2-7, with D perhaps TRBD1 (6 bases). V was trimmed by 0 bases and J by 0 bases, leaving 9 bases between them. The CDR3 sequence is 15 residues long. Germline V CDR1 and CDR2: MGHRA, YSYEKL. The CDR3 protein is CASSQEGGYSYEQYF. CDR3 in DNA: TGCGCCAGCAGCCAAGAAGGGGGTTACTCCTACGAGCAGTACTTC.

The chain combines TRBV5-5 with TRBJ1-6; TRBD1 matches at 7 bases. CDR3 length equals 15 residues. Trimming at V came to 4 bases and at J to 5 bases, leaving 6 bases not matched to a gene. The germline gives CDR1 SGHKS, CDR2 YYEKEE (reference sequence). CDR3 in DNA: TGTGCCAGCAGCCAAAGGGGGCAAGATAATTCACCCCTCCACTTT. Protein sequence: CASSQRGQDNSPLHF.

The rearrangement joins TRBV5-3 to TRBJ2-5; the D gene is possibly TRBD2 (6 bases). TRBV5-3 is an open reading frame, and its role is uncertain. V shed 8 bases and J shed 2 bases, with 13 bases lying between them. The length of the CDR3 is 13 residues. DNA of the CDR3: TGTGCCAGCACAGCGGGTGTTCAAGAGACCCAGTACTTC. This encodes CASTAGVQETQYF.

A word on this clone: Relative to the germline gene, one junction end is altered; a read error may explain this. J is TRBJ1-2 and V is TRBV4-1; no clear D gene. The CDR3 has 11 residues. Germline V gene lookup returns CDR1 MGHRA and CDR2 YSYEKL. The CDR3, as DNA: TGCGCCAGCAGCCAAGGCCCCTGGACCCGATTC. Its translation: CASSQGPWTRF.

The V and J genes are TRBV4-1 and TRBJ2-7; D gene ambiguous. The CDR3 has 16 residues. CDR1 and CDR2 from the germline V gene are MGHRA and YSYEKL. Trimming left V 0 bases short and J 3 bases short, with 15 bases between. The CDR3 is CASSQDMETTYYEQYF. The CDR3 DNA reads TGCGCCAGCAGCCAAGATATGGAGACAACCTACTACGAGCAGTACTTC.

V usage is TRBV7-3 and J usage is TRBJ2-3, with D maybe TRBD2 (6 bases). CDR1 is SGHTA and CDR2 is FQGTGA in the germline V gene. V was trimmed by 1 base and J by 4 bases, leaving 15 bases between them. The CDR3 runs to 16 residues. The chain's CDR3 is CASSLRSGQGSDTQYF. For the CDR3, the DNA is TGTGCCAGCAGCTTAAGGAGCGGGCAAGGCTCAGATACGCAGTATTTT.

The chain links TRBV27 to TRBJ1-2, with 7 bases that match TRBD1. CDR1 and CDR2 from the germline V gene are MNHEY and SMNVEV (reference sequence). V gave up 5 bases and J gave up 8 bases; unmatched junction bases: 8. The CDR3 runs 13 residues. DNA of the CDR3: TGTGCCAGCAGTACTACCAGGGGGTTGGGCTACACCTTC. Translating it yields CASSTTRGLGYTF.

A remark on this clone: Other DNA sequences in the sample encode the same CDR3. This chain links TRBV2 with TRBJ1-4; a possible D gene is TRBD1 (6 bases). Trimming removed 6 bases at V and 3 bases at J, with 14 bases between. CDR3 length: 15 amino acids. CDR1 and CDR2 (germline): SNHLY, FYNNEI. The CDR3 reads CASSPRGIPNEKLFF. In DNA, the CDR3 is TGTGCCAGCAGCCCGAGGGGGATTCCTAATGAAAAACTGTTTTTT.

The chain is built from TRBV5-1 and TRBJ2-3, with 13 bases matching TRBD2. CDR3 length equals 17 residues. Germline V lookup: CDR1 SGHRS, CDR2 YFSETQ. Trimming at V came to 0 bases and at J to 2 bases, leaving 3 bases not matched to a gene. The CDR3 DNA reads as TGCGCCAGCAGCTTGGGACTAGCGGGGGGTTCCACAGATACGCAGTATTTT. Translated, it gives CASSLGLAGGSTDTQYF.

The V and J genes are TRBV10-1 and TRBJ2-3; D gene unclear. Trimming left V 11 bases short and J 2 bases short, with 20 bases between. The CDR3 covers 15 residues. The germline gives CDR1 WNHNN, CDR2 SYGVQD (reference sequence). In nucleotides, the CDR3 is TGCGCCGGGCTACAGCCCAGTACCCTCACAGATACGCAGTATTTT. Amino acid sequence: CAGLQPSTLTDTQYF.